The 9 T cell receptor beta chains presented below share a single source sample, sequenced in a study of cytomegalovirus exposure and HLA in healthy donors. Sequenced by immunoSEQ multiplex PCR; TCRdb stores in-frame clones only, minus some. Here the sample spans over 45,000 clones, 90% to 95% being singletons. The sample taken for sequencing was PBMCs. These receptors were collected from a woman under 30 in good health and CMV-seronegative.

The chain combines TRBV19 with TRBJ1-2; TRBD1 is a possible D gene (6 bases). In germline, CDR1 is LNHDA, CDR2 SQIVND (reference sequence). The CDR3 length is 15 residues. With 5 bases removed from V and 8 bases from J, the gap between germline ends came to 21 bases. CDR3 residues: CASSVALGQPPGYTF. The DNA of the CDR3 is TGTGCCAGTAGTGTCGCGCTCGGACAGCCCCCGGGCTACACCTTC.

The J gene is TRBJ2-2, the V gene TRBV5-6, with D perhaps matching TRBD2 (5 bases). V lost 0 bases to trimming and J lost 1 base, with 16 bases between them. The CDR3 is made up of 18 amino acids. Germline CDR1 SGHDT, CDR2 YYEEEE. The CDR3 spells CASSLEVAGTLNTGELFF. DNA of the CDR3: TGTGCCAGCAGCTTGGAGGTCGCGGGTACTCTGAACACCGGGGAGCTGTTTTTT.

The V and J genes are TRBV27 and TRBJ2-7; 9 bases match TRBD1. V shed 4 bases, J shed 3 bases, and the junction held 10 bases outside the gene matches. This CDR3 is 16 amino acids long. Germline assignment: CDR1 MNHEY and CDR2 SMNVEV (reference sequence). CDR3 in DNA: TGTGCCAGCAGTTACGAACTCCGGGACAGGGTCTACGAGCAGTACTTC. As protein: CASSYELRDRVYEQYF.

This sequence joins TRBV2 and TRBJ2-1; D possibly corresponds to TRBD2 (5 bases). The germline V gene encodes CDR1 SNHLY and CDR2 FYNNEI. V lost 2 bases and J 1 base, leaving 9 bases between the germline ends. The CDR3 runs to 15 residues. As DNA, the CDR3 is TGTGCCAGCAGTGAAAGGCTAGCATCCTACAATGAGCAGTTCTTC. It codes for CASSERLASYNEQFF.

The chain has TRBV7-9 and TRBJ1-1, with D possibly TRBD1 on 5 matching bases. The V end was cut by 1 base, the J end by 3 bases, with 12 bases between. The CDR3 covers 15 residues. Per the germline V gene, CDR1 is SEHNR and CDR2 is FQNEAQ (reference sequence). CDR3 residues: CASSLGSGWDTEAFF. The CDR3 DNA reads as TGTGCCAGCAGCTTAGGTTCAGGGTGGGACACTGAAGCTTTCTTT.

V usage is TRBV6-5 and J usage is TRBJ2-3; TRBD2 might be the D (5 bases). Trimming removed 3 bases from V and 0 bases from J, with 10 bases in between. CDR3 length: 15 amino acids. Per the germline V gene, CDR1 is MNHEY and CDR2 is SVGAGI. The CDR3: CASSYFGESTDTQYF. The DNA of the CDR3 is TGTGCCAGCAGTTATTTCGGGGAAAGCACAGATACGCAGTATTTT.

This chain connects TRBV14 to TRBJ2-3; D is undetermined. Trimming stripped 1 base from V and 2 bases from J, with 7 bases between. This CDR3 has 14 amino acids. Germline V gives CDR1 SGHDN, CDR2 FVKESK. The CDR3 region is CASSQVSPTDTQYF. As DNA, the CDR3 is TGTGCCAGCAGCCAAGTTAGCCCCACAGATACGCAGTATTTT. Full variable domain (outside the CDR3, taken from reference TRBV14 and TRBJ2-3): EAGVTQFPSHSVIEKGQTVTLRCDPISGHDNLYWYRRVMGKEIKFLLHFVKESKQDESGMPNNRFLAERTGGTYSTLKVQPAELEDSGVYFCASSQVSPTDTQYFGPGTRLTVL.

The rearrangement uses TRBV5-6 and TRBJ1-4; 10 nucleotides agree with TRBD1. Trimming at V came to 3 bases and at J to 8 bases, leaving 7 bases not matched to a gene. This CDR3 has 15 residues. The germline gives CDR1 SGHDT, CDR2 YYEEEE. The CDR3 DNA is TGTGCCAGCAGCTGGAGGGACAGGGGCGGCGAAAAACTGTTTTTT. Its translation: CASSWRDRGGEKLFF.

This clone has only one observation. The chain carries TRBV5-5 and TRBJ2-3, with 8 bases that match TRBD2. The junction had 7 bases not matched to a gene; V was cut back by 3 bases and J by 1 base. The CDR3 runs 16 residues. Germline assignment: CDR1 SGHKS and CDR2 YYEKEE (reference sequence). CDR3 sequence: CASSSTKRERTDTQYF. In nucleotides, the CDR3 is TGTGCCAGCAGCTCAACAAAGCGGGAGCGCACAGATACGCAGTATTTT.